The rows below give T cell receptor beta chains drawn from one sample of a study of control samples from healthy donors and cancer patients. Sequencing used immunoSEQ multiplex PCR; TCRdb keeps in-frame clones, though not all of them. The table has about 160,000 clones, around nine tenths seen once. Input material: blood. All receptors come from a woman aged 25 to 39 in good health. The CDR3 runs from the conserved cysteine through the conserved F or W. D genes are given only for firm matches. Clone size is given for some rows only: seen once, a few or many times, or a class if the clone is expanded.

>TRBV27|TRBJ2-5|.|few
CASSLRRQSQETQYF
TGTGCCAGCAGTTTAAGGAGACAGTCCCAAGAGACCCAGTACTTC
>TRBV5-1|TRBJ2-3|TRBD2|.
CASSLTSGVTDTQYF
TGCGCCAGCAGCTTGACTAGCGGGGTCACAGATACGCAGTATTTT
>TRBV7-8|TRBJ1-2|TRBD1|.
CASSLARDRVYGYTF
TGTGCCAGCAGCTTAGCTAGGGACAGAGTTTATGGCTACACCTTC
>TRBV29-1|TRBJ2-1|TRBD2|.
CSVVMGLVDEQFF
TGCAGCGTTGTGATGGGACTAGTAGATGAGCAGTTCTTC
>TRBV11-2|TRBJ2-5|.|.
CASSLLSSANQETQYF
TGTGCCAGCAGCTTACTGTCTAGCGCTAACCAAGAGACCCAGTACTTC
>TRBV29-1|TRBJ2-4|TRBD2|.
CSAETSGRGNIQYF
TGCAGCGCAGAAACTAGCGGTCGGGGAAACATTCAGTACTTC
>TRBV2|TRBJ1-1|.|.
CASSLGTVHFF
TGTGCCAGCAGTTTGGGGACGGTTCACTTCTTT
>TRBV5-4|TRBJ2-1|.|.
CASSLGIGLATYNEQFF
TGTGCCAGCAGCTTGGGGATTGGGCTAGCCACCTACAATGAGCAGTTCTTC
>TRBV9|TRBJ2-6|TRBD1|.
CASSRDRVRSGANVLTF
TGTGCCAGCAGCCGGGACAGGGTAAGGTCTGGGGCCAACGTCCTGACTTTC
>TRBV10-1|TRBJ2-3|.|.
CASSTRTTDTQYF
TGCGCCAGCAGTACCCGGACTACAGATACGCAGTATTTT
>TRBV5-1|TRBJ1-1|.|.
CASSFEVGANTEAFF
TGCGCCAGCAGCTTTGAGGTAGGGGCCAACACTGAAGCTTTCTTT